This T cell receptor (beta chain) came from a study of blood T cell repertoires in COVID-19. Study overall: Donors in the United States, Italy and Spain gave samples during acute or convalescent COVID-19. PBMCs, B-cell-depleted T cells, or T cells were the source of the cDNA or gDNA that made up the material.

Original handling: From reference gene primer amplification, estimates of nucleated cell counts were derived. The assay was immunoSEQ multiplex PCR, and TCRdb's table has in-frame clones only and misses some. That table supplies the V and J calls and clone size; D and trimming were determined from the DNA. The table lists about 68,000 clones, approximately 84% of them singletons, with approximately 8.8% in the top ten. The CDR3 totals 18 residues. The J segment lost 4 bases and the V segment lost 0 bases, leaving 13 bases of the junction unmatched. Germline V CDR1 and CDR2: LGHNA, YSLEER. Sequences were obtained from peripheral blood. The chain combines TRBV4-3 with TRBJ2-3; 7 nucleotides match TRBD1. This clonotype was sampled from a man aged 50 to 60 with active COVID-19. CDR3 loop: CASSQDPPSQGRSDTQYF. The CDR3 DNA follows: TGCGCCAGCAGCCAAGACCCCCCCTCACAGGGGCGATCAGATACGCAGTATTTT.